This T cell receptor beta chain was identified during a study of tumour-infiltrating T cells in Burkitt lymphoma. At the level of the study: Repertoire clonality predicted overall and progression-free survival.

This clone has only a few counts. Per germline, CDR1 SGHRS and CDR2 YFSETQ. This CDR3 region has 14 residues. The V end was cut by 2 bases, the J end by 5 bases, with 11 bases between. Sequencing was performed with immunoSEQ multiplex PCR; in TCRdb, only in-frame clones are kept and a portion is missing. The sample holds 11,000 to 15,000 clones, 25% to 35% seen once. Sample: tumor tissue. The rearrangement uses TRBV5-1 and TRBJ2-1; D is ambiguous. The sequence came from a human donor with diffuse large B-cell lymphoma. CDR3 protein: CASSFGQVHNEQFF. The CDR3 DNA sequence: TGCGCCAGCAGCTTTGGGCAGGTTCACAATGAGCAGTTCTTC.